This T cell receptor beta chain was documented in a study of human T cells and chemical hapten exposure. For the study at large: Across its 20 to 30 weeks, the study gave patients weekly diphenylcyclopropenone doses to the scalp. Per-sample TCR yield variation was attributed mainly to small pooled library volume differences. Findings and limits, study-wide: Sensitizing with DPC caused no change in TCRs above 1 in 1000 frequency. In comparison with controls, expanded TCRs gave rise to a significantly larger number of large CDR3 similarity clusters.

Time point meaning: patch test 3, about 24 weeks after DPC sensitization. The treatment denotes: therapeutic diphenylcyclopropenone sensitization with weekly scalp DPC. Germline V CDR1 and CDR2: SQVTM, ANQGSEA. Unmatched junction bases numbered 6, after V lost 6 bases and J lost 3 bases. The CDR3 loop spans 13 amino acids. TCRdb fed the RACE reads into MiXCR, producing one record per CDR3 protein. The table includes 90,000 to 110,000 distinct CDR3 sequences, 30% to 35% detected once. Note on this clonotype: Its target is unknown.

The sequences come from whole blood, collected in connection with sensitization to the hapten diphenylcyclopropenone (DPC). The V gene is TRBV29-1, the J gene TRBJ2-5, with 8 bases aligning to TRBD1. The TCR was taken from a man in his forties or fifties with alopecia areata. Some clones in this sample may be carry-over from other donors' samples. In nucleotides, the CDR3 is TGCAGCGTCGACAGGGGCTCAGAAGAGACCCAGTACTTC. This sequence encodes CSVDRGSEETQYF. The full variable domain, in which reference TRBV29-1 and TRBJ2-5 provide the parts outside the CDR3, is SAVISQKPSRDICQRGTSLTIQCQVDSQVTMMFWYRQQPGQSLTLIATANQGSEATYESGFVIDKFPISRPNLTFSTLTVSNMSPEDSSIYLCSVDRGSEETQYFGPGTRLLVL.